Sequencing of this T cell receptor (beta chain) was carried out in a study of blood T cell repertoires in COVID-19. Study-level information: Sources were T cells, B-cell-depleted T cells, or PBMCs; the material itself was cDNA or gDNA.

Original processing notes: Estimation of nucleated cell counts relied on the amplification of reference gene primers. Assay used: immunoSEQ multiplex PCR; TCRdb lists only in-frame clones, some missing. The V and J calls and clone size come from that table; D and trimming were worked out from the DNA. The sample yields about 60,000 clones, 65% to 85% seen once. This clone has just a few counts. The CDR3 contains 14 residues. Germline loops: CDR1 SEHNR, CDR2 FQNEAQ (reference sequence). The trim removed 5 bases at V and 4 bases at J, leaving 4 bases unmatched. Study members were between roughly 18 and 89 years old and lived in approximately 25 US regions.

The sequenced sample consisted of PBMCs or T cells enriched from blood (not recorded which). The origin of this receptor is a woman aged 40 to 50 with acute COVID-19. The V gene is TRBV7-9, the J gene TRBJ1-3; TRBD1 aligns across 8 bases. CDR3 sequence: CASSRQGTGNTIYF. The CDR3 DNA reads TGTGCCAGCAGCCGACAGGGGACGGGAAACACCATATATTTT.